The 29 T cell receptor beta chains below were found in one sample sequenced in a study of shared clonotypes between healthy human individuals. Assay used: immunoSEQ multiplex PCR; TCRdb lists only in-frame clones, some missing. In the table there are roughly 2,500,000 clones, more than 85% of which are singletons. Sequences were obtained from naive CD4+ T cells from PBMCs. Subset indicated: CD45RA+ positively selected. The receptors were gathered from a man aged 18 to 30 in good health. Some clones in this sample may be carry-over from other donors' samples.

The chain carries TRBV9 and TRBJ2-7; the D gene is possibly TRBD2 (5 bases). CDR3 length: 16 amino acids. V dropped 2 bases and J dropped 2 bases, with 17 bases sitting between them. Germline loops: CDR1 SGDLS, CDR2 YYNGEE. The CDR3 protein is CASSVGSADRPYEQYF. In nucleotides, the CDR3 is TGTGCCAGCAGCGTGGGTAGCGCCGACCGTCCCTACGAGCAGTACTTC.

J is TRBJ1-1 and V is TRBV19, with 9 bases matching TRBD1. The CDR3 is 15 amino acids. Trimming at V came to 4 bases and at J to 5 bases, leaving 8 bases not matched to a gene. The germline V gene has CDR1 LNHDA and CDR2 SQIVND (reference sequence). CDR3 sequence reads: CASSRDRGRYTEAFF. CDR3 nucleotide sequence: TGTGCCAGTAGTAGAGACAGGGGGAGGTATACTGAAGCTTTCTTT.

The rearrangement uses TRBV5-4 and TRBJ2-1, with 8 nucleotides matching TRBD1. Germline V CDR1 and CDR2: SGHNT, YYREEE (reference sequence). Unmatched junction bases numbered 3, after V lost 0 bases and J lost 7 bases. The CDR3 extends over 14 amino acids. Here the CDR3 DNA reads TGTGCCAGCAGCTTGGAGGACAGGGTTAATGAGCAGTTCTTC. It encodes CASSLEDRVNEQFF.

In this sample, this clone turned up a few times. The V call is TRBV27, the J call TRBJ1-1; D may be TRBD1 (6 bases). The CDR3 is 13 amino acids. Germline V gene sequence: CDR1 MNHEY, CDR2 SMNVEV (reference sequence). V was shortened by 4 bases and J by 5 bases, with 11 bases between the two germline ends. The CDR3 coding sequence is TGTGCCAGCAGTTACAGGGTTTGGACTGAAGCTTTCTTT. This encodes CASSYRVWTEAFF.

In this sample, this clone turned up a few times. The V and J genes are TRBV30 and TRBJ1-1; 7 bases match TRBD1. V lost 2 bases, J lost 0 bases, and 3 bases stayed unmatched. CDR3 size: 14 residues. The germline V gene has CDR1 GTSNPN and CDR2 SVGIG (reference sequence). CDR3: CAWSIGTVNTEAFF. CDR3 in DNA: TGTGCCTGGAGTATCGGGACAGTGAACACTGAAGCTTTCTTT.

The chain combines TRBV29-1 with TRBJ2-5; 7 nucleotides match TRBD1. The trim removed 1 base at V and 4 bases at J, leaving 18 bases unmatched. This CDR3 is 18 amino acids long. Germline V gene sequence: CDR1 SQVTM, CDR2 ANQGSEA. This chain's CDR3 is CSVEATPEQGPVVETQYF. CDR3 nucleotide sequence: TGCAGCGTTGAAGCTACACCGGAACAGGGGCCGGTTGTAGAGACCCAGTACTTC.

The chain has TRBV25-1 and TRBJ2-3, with a possible D match to TRBD1 (5 bases). The CDR3 totals 17 residues. Trimming took 1 base from V and 6 from J, leaving 20 bases between them. Per the germline V gene, CDR1 is MGHDK and CDR2 is SYGVNS. The chain's CDR3 is CASSELVGRAVSDTQYF. In DNA form, the CDR3 reads TGTGCCAGCAGTGAATTAGTCGGCAGGGCGGTGAGCGATACGCAGTATTTT.

This clone was recorded only once. CDR3 sequence (DNA): TGCGCCAGCAGCTTGGAAATCAGGGTTCTTAGCACAGATACGCAGTATTTT. This gives the protein CASSLEIRVLSTDTQYF. This sequence joins TRBV5-1 and TRBJ2-3, with D tentatively TRBD1 (5 bases). Germline values: CDR1 SGHRS, CDR2 YFSETQ. The length of the CDR3 is 17 residues. Trimming took 0 bases from V and 0 from J, leaving 14 bases between them.

The count of this clone is one. The chain combines TRBV30 with TRBJ1-3, with a possible D match to TRBD1 (5 bases). CDR1 is GTSNPN, CDR2 SVGIG, per germline (reference sequence). With 0 bases removed from V and 9 bases from J, the gap between germline ends came to 9 bases. The CDR3 is 12 amino acids. The CDR3 loop reads CAWSVHDSTIYF. CDR3 nucleotide sequence: TGTGCCTGGAGTGTACACGACAGCACCATATATTTT.

J is TRBJ1-6 and V is TRBV5-4, with 9 bases matching TRBD1. V gave up 2 bases and J gave up 5 bases; unmatched junction bases: 2. The CDR3 length is 15 residues. Germline V gives CDR1 SGHNT, CDR2 YYREEE (reference sequence). Here the CDR3 reads CASSFGDRDNSPLHF. The DNA for the CDR3 is TGTGCCAGCAGCTTCGGGGACAGGGATAATTCACCCCTCCACTTT.

V is TRBV10-3 and J is TRBJ2-1; D possibly corresponds to TRBD1 (6 bases). V was cut by 2 bases and J by 5 bases, with 16 bases left in between. CDR3 length: 16 residues. Germline V gene lookup returns CDR1 ENHRY and CDR2 SYGVKD. As DNA, the CDR3 is TGTGCCATCAGTGAGATCCGAGCAGGGGCAAACAATGAGCAGTTCTTC. This sequence encodes CAISEIRAGANNEQFF.

The CDR3 sequence: CASSRRQVYQPQHF. CDR3 bases: TGTGCCAGCAGCCGTCGCCAGGTATATCAGCCCCAGCATTTT. The rearrangement links TRBV21-1 to TRBJ1-5; the D call TRBD1 from the table was never checked on the DNA. TRBV21-1 is a known pseudogene. The CDR3 runs 14 residues.

CDR3 protein: CASSRANPEKLFF. Written as DNA, the CDR3 is TGTGCCAGCAGCCGGGCGAACCCGGAAAAACTGTTTTTT. The chain is built from TRBV7-9 and TRBJ1-4; D is uncertain. CDR1 and CDR2 from the germline V gene are SEHNR and FQNEAQ (reference sequence). Trimming removed 5 bases from V and 8 bases from J, with 12 bases in between. The CDR3 covers 13 residues.

V and J are TRBV5-4 and TRBJ2-7; 14 bases align to TRBD2. CDR3 length: 19 amino acids. The germline V gene encodes CDR1 SGHNT and CDR2 YYREEE (reference sequence). J gave up 0 bases and V 0 bases, and 8 bases lay outside the gene matches. CDR3 sequence reads: CASSLGGLAGAVGSYEQYF. CDR3 nucleotides: TGTGCCAGCAGCTTGGGGGGACTAGCGGGAGCGGTGGGCTCCTACGAGCAGTACTTC.

The rearrangement joins TRBV29-1 to TRBJ1-1; D is undetermined. This CDR3 is built from 11 residues. V was trimmed by 5 bases and J by 5 bases, leaving 9 bases between them. Germline assignment: CDR1 SQVTM and CDR2 ANQGSEA. DNA for the CDR3: TGCAGCGTTTCTAAGGGTACTGAAGCTTTCTTT. It translates to CSVSKGTEAFF.

Of note for this clone: Other DNA variants within this sample encode the same CDR3. The chain combines TRBV5-1 with TRBJ2-7, with 9 nucleotides matching TRBD1. V was clipped by 5 bases and J by 0 bases; unmatched bases: 3. Germline V gives CDR1 SGHRS, CDR2 YFSETQ. CDR3 length equals 14 residues. CDR3 region: CASSATGGSYEQYF. The CDR3 region has the DNA TGCGCCAGCAGTGCGACAGGGGGCTCCTACGAGCAGTACTTC.

The gene calls are TRBV18 and TRBJ1-5, with 7 bases fitting TRBD1. Per germline, CDR1 KGHSH and CDR2 LQKENI. CDR3 length equals 14 residues. The trim removed 3 bases at V and 7 bases at J, leaving 6 bases unmatched. The CDR3 DNA reads as TGTGCCAGCTCACCCGGGACAGTAGTCCAGCCCCAGCATTTT. It yields the protein CASSPGTVVQPQHF.

V is TRBV28 and J is TRBJ1-1; maybe TRBD1 (5 bases). The CDR3 totals 16 residues. The V and J ends lost 2 bases and 4 bases respectively, with 17 bases between them. In germline, CDR1 is MDHEN, CDR2 SYDVKM. CDR3 sequence reads: CASSLPLGGLGTEAFF. The CDR3 DNA follows: TGTGCCAGCAGTTTACCCCTCGGGGGGTTAGGCACTGAAGCTTTCTTT.

V gene TRBV4-2 combines with J gene TRBJ1-5; D uncertain. The CDR3 extends over 15 amino acids. Germline-derived CDR1 and CDR2 are LGHNA and YNFKEQ. Trimming took off 1 base at V and 5 bases at J, with 12 bases between the two ends. The CDR3 DNA reads as TGTGCCAGCAGCCAAGGATTGGCTGTTGATCAGCCCCAGCATTTT. Translation: CASSQGLAVDQPQHF.

The chain joins TRBV2 to TRBJ2-3, with D possibly matching TRBD2 (5 bases). The CDR3 loop spans 16 amino acids. V lost 3 bases and J lost 2, with 15 bases in between. CDR1 SNHLY and CDR2 FYNNEI come from the germline V gene. The CDR3 DNA is TGTGCCAGCAGTGATGGGCGGGCCAGGTCCACAGATACGCAGTATTTT. It yields the protein CASSDGRARSTDTQYF.

Note on this clone: The sample holds other DNA sequences that translate to the same CDR3. The J gene is TRBJ2-1, the V gene TRBV28, with D hard to call. The V and J ends lost 3 bases and 7 bases respectively, with 7 bases between them. Germline-derived CDR1 and CDR2 are MDHEN and SYDVKM. The CDR3 has 12 residues. The CDR3 protein is CASSFSSNEQFF. The CDR3 nucleotides are TGTGCCAGCAGTTTCAGCTCGAATGAGCAGTTCTTC.

This clone was observed a single time. V usage is TRBV6-5 and J usage is TRBJ2-7; a possible D gene is TRBD1 (5 bases). V shed 0 bases and J shed 3 bases, with 12 bases lying between them. Germline-derived CDR1 and CDR2 are MNHEY and SVGAGI. The CDR3 sequence is 15 residues long. The CDR3 loop is CASSYSRQGYYEQYF. The CDR3 DNA reads TGTGCCAGCAGTTACTCGAGGCAGGGATACTACGAGCAGTACTTC.

DNA for the CDR3: TGTGCCATCAGTGAGTTTCTAACTAGGGGGGAGCTGTTTTTT. The encoded protein is CAISEFLTRGELFF. The genes are TRBV10-3 and TRBJ2-2; D is perhaps TRBD2 (5 bases). Germline V CDR1 and CDR2: ENHRY, SYGVKD. The V and J ends lost 1 base and 8 bases respectively, with 11 bases between them. The length of the CDR3 is 14 residues.

The chain joins TRBV7-3 to TRBJ2-5, with a weak D call TRBD1 (6 bases). V lost 1 base to trimming and J lost 2 bases, with 17 bases between them. The CDR3 has 17 amino acids. Germline values: CDR1 SGHTA, CDR2 FQGTGA. CDR3 residues: CASSLMGHARKQETQYF. In DNA, the CDR3 is TGTGCCAGCAGCTTAATGGGACACGCGAGAAAGCAAGAGACCCAGTACTTC.

The V call is TRBV5-4, the J call TRBJ2-3; D call uncertain. Germline CDR1 is SGHNT and CDR2 is YYREEE (reference sequence). V was clipped by 6 bases and J by 11 bases, with 19 bases between them. The CDR3 runs 13 residues. The CDR3: CASTQRETERQYF. CDR3 bases: TGTGCCAGCACACAAAGAGAAACAGAGAGGCAGTATTTT.

CDR3: CASSAAGAYEQYF. CDR3 DNA sequence: TGTGCCAGCAGTGCAGCGGGGGCCTACGAGCAGTACTTC. The V call is TRBV2, the J call TRBJ2-7, with 8 bases fitting TRBD2. This CDR3 has 13 residues. J lost 2 bases, V lost 4 bases, and 1 base had no gene match. The germline CDR1 and CDR2 sequences are SNHLY and FYNNEI.

The chain combines TRBV7-9 with TRBJ1-3; unclear D gene. There are 15 residues in the CDR3. V dropped 1 base and J dropped 0 bases, with 7 bases sitting between them. Germline loops: CDR1 SEHNR, CDR2 FQNEAQ (reference sequence). CDR3 nucleotides: TGTGCCAGCAGCTTAGGCAGCCTCTCTGGAAACACCATATATTTT. Its protein product is CASSLGSLSGNTIYF.

This chain joins TRBV12-5 and TRBJ2-7, with D maybe TRBD2 (5 bases). This CDR3 has 13 amino acids. CDR1 and CDR2 (germline): LGHNT, FRNRAP. V gave up 4 bases and J gave up 6 bases, with 13 bases separating them. The CDR3, as DNA: TGTGCTAGTGGTTCCCAGGACTTTCCCGAGCAGTACTTC. Its translation is CASGSQDFPEQYF.

V is TRBV7-3 and J is TRBJ2-1; 7 bases align to TRBD2. The J segment lost 7 bases and the V segment lost 1 base, leaving 10 bases of the junction unmatched. The CDR3 runs 16 residues. From germline, CDR1 is SGHTA and CDR2 FQGTGA. The CDR3 coding sequence is TGTGCCAGCAGCTTAATCTCTGCTAGCGGAGCGAATGAGCAGTTCTTC. Its protein is CASSLISASGANEQFF.